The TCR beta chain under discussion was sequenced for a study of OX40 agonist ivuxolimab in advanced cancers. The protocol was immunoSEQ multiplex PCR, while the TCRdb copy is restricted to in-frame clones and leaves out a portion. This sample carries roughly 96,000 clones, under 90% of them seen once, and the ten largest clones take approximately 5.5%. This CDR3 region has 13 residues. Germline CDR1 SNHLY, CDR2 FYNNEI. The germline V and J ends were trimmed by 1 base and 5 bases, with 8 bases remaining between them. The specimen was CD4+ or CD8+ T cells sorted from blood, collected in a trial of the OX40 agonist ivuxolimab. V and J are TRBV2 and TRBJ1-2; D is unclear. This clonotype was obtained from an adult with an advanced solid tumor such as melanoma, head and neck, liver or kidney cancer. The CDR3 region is CASSEDSRYGYTF. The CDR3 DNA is TGTGCCAGCAGTGAAGACAGTCGATATGGCTACACCTTC.